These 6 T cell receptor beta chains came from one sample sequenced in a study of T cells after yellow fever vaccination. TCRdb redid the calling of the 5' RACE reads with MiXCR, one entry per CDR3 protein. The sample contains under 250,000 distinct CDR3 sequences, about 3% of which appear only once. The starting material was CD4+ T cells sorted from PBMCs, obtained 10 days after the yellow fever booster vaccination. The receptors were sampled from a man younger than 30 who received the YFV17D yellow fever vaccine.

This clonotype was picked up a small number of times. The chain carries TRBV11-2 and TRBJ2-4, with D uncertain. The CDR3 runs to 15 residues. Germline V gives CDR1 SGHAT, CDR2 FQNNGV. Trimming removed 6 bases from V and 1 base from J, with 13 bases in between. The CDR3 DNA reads TGTGCCAGCAGATCTATCGCTGGCGCCAAAAACATTCAGTACTTC. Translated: CASRSIAGAKNIQYF.

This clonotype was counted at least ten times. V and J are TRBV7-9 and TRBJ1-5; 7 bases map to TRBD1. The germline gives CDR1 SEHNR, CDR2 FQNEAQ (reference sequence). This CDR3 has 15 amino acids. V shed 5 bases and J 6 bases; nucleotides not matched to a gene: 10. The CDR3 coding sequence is TGTGCCAGCAGCCCACCAGGGGGGCCAGGTCAGCCCCAGCATTTT. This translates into CASSPPGGPGQPQHF. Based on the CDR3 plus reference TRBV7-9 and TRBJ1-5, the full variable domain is DTGVSQNPRHKITKRGQNVTFRCDPISEHNRLYWYRQTLGQGPEFLTYFQNEAQLEKSRLLSDRFSAERPKGSFSTLEIQRTEQGDSAMYLCASSPPGGPGQPQHFGDGTRLSIL.

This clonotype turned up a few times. CDR3 sequence reads: CASSLVSGTGKGAPLHF. In nucleotides, the CDR3 is TGTGCCAGCAGCTTAGTATCCGGGACAGGGAAGGGCGCCCCCCTCCACTTT. This chain uses TRBV7-9 with TRBJ1-6, with 9 bases aligning to TRBD1. Germline V gives CDR1 SEHNR, CDR2 FQNEAQ (reference sequence). With 1 base clipped from V and 13 bases from J, the junction kept 14 bases outside the gene matches. The CDR3 runs to 17 residues.

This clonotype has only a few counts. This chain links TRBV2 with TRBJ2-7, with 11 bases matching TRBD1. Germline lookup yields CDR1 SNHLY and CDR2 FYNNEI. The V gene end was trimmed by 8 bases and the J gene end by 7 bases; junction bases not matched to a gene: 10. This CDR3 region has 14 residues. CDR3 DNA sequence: TGTGCCAGCGGCACCGGGACAGGGGGATTTGAGCAGTACGTC. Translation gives CASGTGTGGFEQYV.

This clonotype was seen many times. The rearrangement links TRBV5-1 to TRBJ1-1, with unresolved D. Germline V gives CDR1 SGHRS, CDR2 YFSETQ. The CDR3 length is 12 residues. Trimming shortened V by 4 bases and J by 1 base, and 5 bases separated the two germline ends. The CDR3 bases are TGCGCCAGCAGCCCCGGGAACACTGAAGCTTTCTTT. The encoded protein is CASSPGNTEAFF.

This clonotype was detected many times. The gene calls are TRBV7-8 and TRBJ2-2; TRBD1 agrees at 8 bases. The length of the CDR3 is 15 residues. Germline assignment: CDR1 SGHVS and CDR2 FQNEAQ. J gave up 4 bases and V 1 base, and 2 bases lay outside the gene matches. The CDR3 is CASSLGTGSTGELFF. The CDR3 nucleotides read TGTGCCAGCAGCTTAGGGACAGGGTCCACCGGGGAGCTGTTTTTT. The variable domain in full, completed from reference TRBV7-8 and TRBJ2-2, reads GAGVSQSPRYKVAKRGQDVALRCDPISGHVSLFWYQQALGQGPEFLTYFQNEAQLDKSGLPSDRFFAERPEGSVSTLKIQRTQQEDSAVYLCASSLGTGSTGELFFGEGSRLTVL.